This TCR beta chain was recovered during a study of cytomegalovirus exposure and HLA in healthy donors. Germline loops: CDR1 SGHDT, CDR2 YYEEEE. The CDR3 spans 15 residues. Study-wide points: Presence/absence analyses rested on an assumption that sequencing depth was roughly uniform across donors. A previous analysis found most TCR beta V segments productive roughly 90% or roughly 30% of the time. The dataset shows that most TCR sequences were rare, while some public TCRs occurred in many donors. Another analysis was done later, and it associated around 16,000 TCR beta sequences with HLA alleles at 0.05 false discovery rate.

The study ran its PCR with 60 Vbeta and 13 Jbeta primers. Assay: immunoSEQ multiplex PCR; the TCRdb copy retains only in-frame clones and omits some. In total, the table holds roughly 120,000 clones. Turning to this clone: Its antigen is unidentified.

The chain recombines TRBV5-6 with TRBJ2-5; 9 nucleotides align to TRBD2. With the DNA end fitting TRBJ2-7 better, the J assignment may be wrong. The clonotype was recovered from a man aged 18 to 29 in good health and CMV-seronegative. Sequencing was performed on PBMCs. CDR3 DNA: TGTGCCAGCAGCTTCATGACTAGCGGCGGCTACGAGCAGTACTTC. Protein sequence: CASSFMTSGGYEQYF.